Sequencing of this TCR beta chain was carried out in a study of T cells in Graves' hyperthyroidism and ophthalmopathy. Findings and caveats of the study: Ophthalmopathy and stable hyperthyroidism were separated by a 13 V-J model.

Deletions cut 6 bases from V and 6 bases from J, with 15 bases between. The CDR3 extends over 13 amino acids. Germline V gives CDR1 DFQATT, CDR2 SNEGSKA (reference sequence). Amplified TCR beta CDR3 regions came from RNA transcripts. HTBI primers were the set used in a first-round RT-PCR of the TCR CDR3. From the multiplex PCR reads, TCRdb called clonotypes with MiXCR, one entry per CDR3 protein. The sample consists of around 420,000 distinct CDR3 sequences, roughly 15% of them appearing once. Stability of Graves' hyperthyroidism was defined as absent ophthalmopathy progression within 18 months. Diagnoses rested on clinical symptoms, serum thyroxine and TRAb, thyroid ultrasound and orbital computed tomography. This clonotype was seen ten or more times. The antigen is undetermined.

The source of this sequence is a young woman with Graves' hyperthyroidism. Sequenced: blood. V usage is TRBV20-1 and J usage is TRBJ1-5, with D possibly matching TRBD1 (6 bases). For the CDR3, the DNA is TGCAGTGCCACAGTCATGGGGGCTCAGCCCCAGCATTTT. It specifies CSATVMGAQPQHF.